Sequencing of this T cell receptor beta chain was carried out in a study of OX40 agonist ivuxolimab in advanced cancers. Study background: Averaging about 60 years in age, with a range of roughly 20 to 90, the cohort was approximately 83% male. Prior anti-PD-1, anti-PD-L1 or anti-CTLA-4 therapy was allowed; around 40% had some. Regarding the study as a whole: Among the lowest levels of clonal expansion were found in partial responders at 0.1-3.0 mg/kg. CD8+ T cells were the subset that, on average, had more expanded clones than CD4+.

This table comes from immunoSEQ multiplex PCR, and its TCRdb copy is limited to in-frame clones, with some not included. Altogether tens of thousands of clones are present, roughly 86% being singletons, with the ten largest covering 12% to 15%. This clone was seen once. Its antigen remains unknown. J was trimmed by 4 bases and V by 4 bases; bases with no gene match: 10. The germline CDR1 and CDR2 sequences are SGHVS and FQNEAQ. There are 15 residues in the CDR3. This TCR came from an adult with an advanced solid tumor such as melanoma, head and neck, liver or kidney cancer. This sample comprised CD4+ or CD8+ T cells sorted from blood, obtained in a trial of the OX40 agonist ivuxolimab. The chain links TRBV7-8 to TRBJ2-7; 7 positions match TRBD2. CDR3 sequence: CASSSLGRELYEQYF. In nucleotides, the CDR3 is TGTGCCAGCAGCTCCCTCGGGCGGGAGTTATACGAGCAGTACTTC.